The source of this T cell receptor beta chain is a study of CD8 T cells in ankylosing spondylitis. TCR beta libraries were made by quantitative 5'-RACE with molecular barcodes. TCRdb re-derived calls from the 5' RACE reads in MiXCR, one entry per CDR3 protein. The sample shows 150,000 to 200,000 distinct CDR3 sequences, roughly 30% of them seen only once. Germline CDR1 SGHVS, CDR2 FQNEAQ. The CDR3 consists of 18 residues. V was pared by 2 bases and J by 8 bases, with 12 bases of the junction left unmatched. On this clonotype: No antigen is known for it.

General study results and limits: Blood from ankylosing spondylitis patients appeared to carry a characteristic roughly 8-variant TCR beta motif. Reports say disease-linked clones showed up significantly more in matched ankylosing spondylitis synovial fluid. Clones linked with disease were CD8+ and fairly uncommon in the peripheral blood.

The receptor was isolated from a male donor with ankylosing spondylitis. Sequences were obtained from synovial fluid, either unsorted or a sorted T cell fraction (not recorded which). The rearrangement uses TRBV7-8 and TRBJ2-7; 16 bases are a match to TRBD2. The CDR3 reads CASSLLGGTSGRANQQYF. CDR3 nucleotide sequence: TGTGCCAGCAGCTTATTGGGGGGGACTAGCGGGAGGGCTAACCAGCAGTACTTC.